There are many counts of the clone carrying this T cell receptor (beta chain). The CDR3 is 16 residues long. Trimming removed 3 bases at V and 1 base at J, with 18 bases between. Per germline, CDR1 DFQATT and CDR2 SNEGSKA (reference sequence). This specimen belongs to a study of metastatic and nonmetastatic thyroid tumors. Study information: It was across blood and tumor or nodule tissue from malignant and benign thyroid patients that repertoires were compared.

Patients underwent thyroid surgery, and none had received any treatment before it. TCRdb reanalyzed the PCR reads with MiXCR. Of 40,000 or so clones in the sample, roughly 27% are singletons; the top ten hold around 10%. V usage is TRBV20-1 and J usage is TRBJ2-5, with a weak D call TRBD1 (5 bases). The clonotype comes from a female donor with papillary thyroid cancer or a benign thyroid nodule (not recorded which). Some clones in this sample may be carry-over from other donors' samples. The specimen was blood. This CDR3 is CSARTPGLTPQETQYF. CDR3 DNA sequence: TGCAGTGCTAGGACTCCAGGGCTAACCCCCCAAGAGACCCAGTACTTC.